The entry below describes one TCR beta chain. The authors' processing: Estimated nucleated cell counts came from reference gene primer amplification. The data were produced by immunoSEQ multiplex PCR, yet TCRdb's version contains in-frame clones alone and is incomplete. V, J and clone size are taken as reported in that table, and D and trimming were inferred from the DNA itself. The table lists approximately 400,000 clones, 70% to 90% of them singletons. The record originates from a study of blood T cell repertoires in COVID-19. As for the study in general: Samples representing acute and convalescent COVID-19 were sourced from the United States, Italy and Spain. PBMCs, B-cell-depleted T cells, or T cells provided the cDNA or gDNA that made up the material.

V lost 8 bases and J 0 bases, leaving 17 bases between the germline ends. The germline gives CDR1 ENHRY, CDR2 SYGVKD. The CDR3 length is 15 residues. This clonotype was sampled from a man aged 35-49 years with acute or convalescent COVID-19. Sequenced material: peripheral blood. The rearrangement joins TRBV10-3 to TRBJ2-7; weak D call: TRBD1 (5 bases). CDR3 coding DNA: TGTGCCATCGGCGACGAATACAGGAGCTCCTACGAGCAGTACTTC. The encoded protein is CAIGDEYRSSYEQYF.